This T cell receptor (beta chain) is from a study of CD8 T cells in Susac syndrome. Random-hexamer reverse transcription was applied to roughly 0.5 to 1 ug RNA. Each CDR3 protein is one row after TCRdb ran MiXCR on the immunoSEQ multiplex PCR reads. Of roughly 180,000 distinct CDR3 sequences detected, about 93% appear once; the ten largest clones hold under 0.095%. V was cut by 5 bases and J by 8 bases, with 16 bases left in between. This CDR3 has 14 amino acids. CDR1 is MNHEY, CDR2 SVGAGI, per germline. Sequencing was done on a sample of CD4+ T cells from PBMCs. J is TRBJ2-1 and V is TRBV6-5, with D perhaps assigned TRBD1 or TRBD2 (5 bases each). The source is a human donor with multiple sclerosis. In DNA form, the CDR3 reads TGTGCCAGCAGTGCCCTTGGGGCCGGGGATGAGCAGTTCTTC. It codes for CASSALGAGDEQFF.